This T cell receptor beta chain originates from a study of blood T cell repertoires in COVID-19. The germline V gene has CDR1 LGHDT and CDR2 YNNKEL (reference sequence). The CDR3 runs 16 residues. Trimming pared 5 bases from V and 1 base from J, leaving 18 bases between. Source study methods: Reference gene primer amplification yielded estimated nucleated cell counts. Clones were read by immunoSEQ multiplex PCR, and TCRdb kept only the in-frame ones, dropping some. The DNA was the basis for D and trimming; V, J and clone size are from that table. The sample has about 350,000 clones, roughly 89% seen once. As concerns this clone: This specimen includes other DNA sequences encoding the same CDR3.

The chain combines TRBV3-1 (or the pseudogene TRBV3-2) with TRBJ2-7; possibly TRBD1 for D (7 bases). The material sequenced was peripheral blood. This TCR came from a woman aged 55-70 years with COVID-19, enrolled during active disease. CDR3 loop: CASSYRRGDRSYEQYF. For the CDR3, the DNA is TGTGCCAGCAGCTACCGGAGGGGGGACAGATCCTACGAGCAGTACTTC.